The rows below give T cell receptor beta chains drawn from one sample of a study of liver allograft versus peripheral blood T cells. TCRdb re-derived calls from the reads in MiXCR, one entry per CDR3 protein. The table records 8,900 or so distinct CDR3 sequences, roughly 22% of them present only once. These receptors all come from a human patient who had a liver transplant. Part of the T cells may come from the graft donor. Both conserved end residues are part of each CDR3. D genes are given only for firm matches. Part of the rows lack a size; the others show once, few, many or a class for expanded clones.

>TRBJ1-1|-|medium-sized|TRBV28
CASSLAGNTEAFF
TGTGCCAGCAGTTTAGCGGGGAACACTGAAGCTTTCTTT
>TRBJ1-5|TRBD1|once|TRBV19
CASSAGGAQPQHF
TGTGCCAGTAGCGCAGGGGGTGCACAGCCCCAGCATTTT
>TRBJ2-1|-|medium-sized|TRBV6-5
CASRRRTGTHNEQFF
TGTGCCAGCCGACGGCGAACGGGGACCCACAATGAGCAGTTCTTC
>TRBJ2-7|TRBD2|few|TRBV6-2/TRBV6-3
CASTLESGTYEQYF
TGTGCCAGCACTCTGGAGAGCGGGACCTACGAGCAGTACTTC
>TRBJ2-7|-|-|TRBV28
CASSQALGSSYEQYF
TGTGCCAGCAGTCAAGCTCTAGGGAGCTCCTACGAGCAGTACTTC
>TRBJ2-1|TRBD2|few|TRBV28
CASRGWLAALSSYNEQFF
TGTGCCAGCAGGGGGTGGCTAGCGGCCCTAAGCTCCTACAATGAGCAGTTCTTC
>TRBJ2-7|-|-|TRBV19
CASSMDSGYEQYF
TGTGCCAGTAGTATGGACAGTGGCTACGAGCAGTACTTC
>TRBJ1-1|-|-|TRBV20-1
CSVRTAFEAFF
TGCAGTGTCCGGACAGCCTTTGAAGCTTTCTTT
>TRBJ1-1|-|-|TRBV5-6
CASSLPGNTEAFF
TGTGCCAGCAGCTTGCCCGGAAACACTGAAGCTTTCTTT
>TRBJ2-1|-|medium-sized|TRBV5-6
CASSYLGRDNEQFF
TGTGCCAGCAGCTACTTAGGACGGGACAATGAGCAGTTCTTC
>TRBJ2-3|-|few|TRBV20-1
CSVAGFTDTQYF
TGCAGTGTGGCGGGGTTCACAGATACGCAGTATTTT
>TRBJ1-1|TRBD1|-|TRBV7-3
CASSPTGGNTEAFF
TGTGCCAGCAGCCCCACAGGGGGGAACACTGAAGCTTTCTTT
>TRBJ2-1|TRBD2|once|TRBV5-4
CASSTTSGPYNEQFF
TGTGCCAGCAGCACCACTAGCGGTCCCTACAATGAGCAGTTCTTC
>TRBJ2-3|-|-|TRBV10-1
CASSVRKTDTQYF
TGCGCCAGCAGTGTTCGAAAAACAGATACGCAGTATTTT
>TRBJ2-3|-|medium-sized|TRBV6-1
CASKLTVSTDTQYF
TGTGCCAGCAAGCTGACGGTTAGCACAGATACGCAGTATTTT
>TRBJ2-1|TRBD2|medium-sized|TRBV24-1
CATSDYSGSSYNEQFF
TGTGCCACCAGTGATTATAGCGGGAGCTCCTACAATGAGCAGTTCTTC
>TRBJ2-3|-|medium-sized|TRBV24-1
CATSPPTGTDRLTQYF
TGTGCCACCAGTCCCCCAACAGGGACTGACAGGTTGACGCAGTATTTT
>TRBJ2-7|-|-|TRBV19
CASTQRDGTYEQYF
TGTGCCAGTACACAACGGGACGGGACCTACGAGCAGTACTTC
>TRBJ2-5|-|-|TRBV25-1
CASSDPPGSLETQYF
TGTGCCAGCAGTGACCCCCCTGGGTCTTTGGAGACCCAGTACTTC
>TRBJ2-2|-|-|TRBV9
CASSARHHEGELFF
TGTGCCAGCAGCGCACGGCACCATGAGGGGGAGCTGTTTTTT
>TRBJ2-4|TRBD2|medium-sized|TRBV7-9
CASSSGLSSGAAKNIQYF
TGTGCCAGCAGCTCGGGGTTGTCGAGCGGGGCGGCCAAAAACATTCAGTACTTC
>TRBJ2-7|-|medium-sized|TRBV10-3
CAISESSYEQYF
TGTGCCATCAGCGAAAGCTCCTACGAGCAGTACTTC
>TRBJ2-3|-|medium-sized|TRBV15
CATSRDIAEDTQYF
TGTGCCACCAGCAGAGATATAGCGGAAGATACGCAGTATTTT